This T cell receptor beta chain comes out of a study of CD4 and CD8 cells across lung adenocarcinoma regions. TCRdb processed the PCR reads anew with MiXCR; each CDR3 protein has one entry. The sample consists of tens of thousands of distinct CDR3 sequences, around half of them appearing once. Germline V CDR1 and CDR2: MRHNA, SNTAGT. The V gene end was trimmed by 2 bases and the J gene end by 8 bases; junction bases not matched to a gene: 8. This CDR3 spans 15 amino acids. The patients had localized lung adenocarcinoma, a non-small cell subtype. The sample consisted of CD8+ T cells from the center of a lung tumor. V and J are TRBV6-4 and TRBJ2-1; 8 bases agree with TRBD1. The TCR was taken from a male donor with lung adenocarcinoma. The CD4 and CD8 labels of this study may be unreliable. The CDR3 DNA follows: TGTGCCAGCAGTGACGTGGGGACAGGTCTCGATGAGCAGTTCTTC. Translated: CASSDVGTGLDEQFF.